This TCR beta chain is from a study of blood T cell repertoires in COVID-19. The overall study: Acute and convalescent COVID-19 specimens originated in the United States, Italy and Spain. From T cells, B-cell-depleted T cells, or PBMCs came the material, which was cDNA or gDNA.

Authors' processing steps: Estimation of nucleated cell counts relied on the amplification of reference gene primers. The table came from immunoSEQ multiplex PCR; TCRdb's copy has only in-frame clones and leaves some out. The V and J calls and clone size come from that table; D and trimming were worked out from the DNA. The table lists under 250,000 clones, around four fifths of them singletons. Germline assignment: CDR1 SQVTM and CDR2 ANQGSEA. The CDR3 is made up of 14 amino acids. Trimming left V 7 bases short and J 5 bases short, with 20 bases between. The rearrangement links TRBV29-1 to TRBJ2-5, with D maybe TRBD1 (5 bases). This clonotype was obtained from a man in his forties with active or convalescent COVID-19. Sequenced material: peripheral blood. CDR3 nucleotides: TGCAGCGCTACAATAGGTGGGGCGCAGGAGACCCAGTACTTC. Residues: CSATIGGAQETQYF.